Shown below are 32 T cell receptor beta chains from a single sample sequenced in a study of cytomegalovirus exposure and HLA in healthy donors. The PCR was carried out with 60 Vbeta primers and 13 Jbeta primers. Data came from immunoSEQ multiplex PCR; TCRdb stores just in-frame clones and leaves some out. The sample lists hundreds of thousands of clones, about 74% occurring once. Sample: PBMCs. Receptors originate from a middle-aged man in good health and CMV-seronegative.

This rearrangement joins TRBV28 to TRBJ2-5; D remains unclear. The J call may be in error: the DNA end matches TRBJ2-7 better. The germline gives CDR1 MDHEN, CDR2 SYDVKM. This CDR3 spans 12 amino acids. The CDR3 here is CASYSSDYEQYF. The CDR3 nucleotides are TGTGCCAGCTACAGTTCTGATTACGAGCAGTACTTC.

The J gene is TRBJ2-1, the V gene TRBV4-3; tentative D call: TRBD2 (5 bases). This CDR3 spans 14 amino acids. The germline CDR1 and CDR2 sequences are LGHNA and YSLEER. The germline V and J ends were trimmed by 2 bases and 5 bases, with 10 bases remaining between them. The CDR3 is CASSQLAPHNEQFF. The CDR3 DNA reads TGCGCCAGCAGCCAACTAGCCCCCCACAATGAGCAGTTCTTC.

The chain has TRBV2 and TRBJ1-1; 8 bases line up with TRBD1. The CDR3 totals 14 residues. Germline V gives CDR1 SNHLY, CDR2 FYNNEI. The V and J ends lost 6 bases and 0 bases, in that order; junction bases with no gene match: 3. The CDR3 region has the DNA TGTGCCAGCAGACCGGGACAGGTGAACACTGAAGCTTTCTTT. This encodes CASRPGQVNTEAFF.

The chain links TRBV9 to TRBJ1-3, with 9 positions matching TRBD1. V lost 3 bases, J lost 9 bases, and 13 bases stayed unmatched. Germline loops: CDR1 SGDLS, CDR2 YYNGEE. This CDR3 has 16 residues. In DNA form, the CDR3 reads TGTGCCAGCAGCGCGCCGACGCAGGGACAGGGCGTCACCATATATTTT. Its translation is CASSAPTQGQGVTIYF.

The J gene is TRBJ1-3, the V gene TRBV6-5; D ambiguous. The length of the CDR3 is 13 residues. The V end lost 6 bases, the J end lost 4 bases, and 10 bases lay between the germline ends. CDR1 and CDR2 from the germline V gene are MNHEY and SVGAGI. The CDR3 region has the DNA TGTGCCAGCAGCCTAATACGAGGAAACACCATATATTTT. Its translation is CASSLIRGNTIYF.

The genes are TRBV9 and TRBJ2-7; D is unresolved. The germline V gene encodes CDR1 SGDLS and CDR2 YYNGEE. V lost 4 bases and J 0 bases, leaving 11 bases between the germline ends. This CDR3 has 14 residues. The CDR3 nucleotides read TGTGCCAGCAGCCCACACCAAAGCTCCTACGAGCAGTACTTC. Its protein product is CASSPHQSSYEQYF.

V gene TRBV29-1 combines with J gene TRBJ1-1; no clear D gene. This CDR3 has 11 residues. Trimming took off 7 bases at V and 4 bases at J, with 10 bases between the two ends. Germline CDR1 reads SQVTM; CDR2 reads ANQGSEA. CDR3 loop: CSARQGTEAFF. The CDR3 DNA is TGCAGCGCGCGACAAGGCACTGAAGCTTTCTTT.

The sample holds a few counts of this clone. The rearrangement uses TRBV5-4 and TRBJ2-1, with TRBD2 matching over 7 bases. CDR3 length: 15 amino acids. V trimming: 4 bases; J trimming: 7 bases; junction bases outside the gene matches: 11. Germline V gene lookup returns CDR1 SGHNT and CDR2 YYREEE (reference sequence). CDR3 sequence: CASSGPPTGGNEQFF. Written as DNA, the CDR3 is TGTGCCAGCAGCGGTCCACCGACGGGGGGAAATGAGCAGTTCTTC.

J is TRBJ1-5 and V is TRBV20-1; TRBD1 might be the D (5 bases). Germline loops: CDR1 DFQATT, CDR2 SNEGSKA (reference sequence). V was trimmed by 6 bases and J by 9 bases, leaving 6 bases between them. This CDR3 is built from 9 residues. The DNA of the CDR3 is TGCAGTGCAGACAGGCCCCAGCATTTT. Amino acid sequence: CSADRPQHF.

V is TRBV15 and J is TRBJ2-1, with D maybe TRBD2 (6 bases). The CDR3 has 13 residues. V lost 0 bases, J lost 6 bases, and 6 bases lay in between. Germline CDR1 reads LNHNV; CDR2 reads YYDKDF (reference sequence). CDR3 bases: TGTGCCACCAGCAGAGAACTAGCCAATGAGCAGTTCTTC. Its translation: CATSRELANEQFF.

This clone has more than one count but fewer than ten. This chain uses TRBV16 with TRBJ1-5; D may be TRBD1 (6 bases). Germline CDR1 reads KGHSY; CDR2 reads FQNENV. V was cut by 4 bases and J by 3 bases, with 10 bases left in between. The CDR3 runs 14 residues. The DNA for the CDR3 is TGTGCCAGCAGCCCGGGGGGCTCCAATCAGCCCCAGCATTTT. Translation: CASSPGGSNQPQHF. The entire variable domain, with the rest obtained from reference TRBV16 and TRBJ1-5, is as follows: GEEVAQTPKHLVRGEGQKAKLYCAPIKGHSYVFWYQQVLKNEFKFLISFQNENVFDETGMPKERFSAKCLPNSPCSLEIQATKLEDSAVYFCASSPGGSNQPQHFGDGTRLSIL.

This chain connects TRBV7-8 to TRBJ2-1, with 10 bases aligning to TRBD2. Germline V gene data show CDR1 as SGHVS and CDR2 as FQNEAQ. Trimming cost V 5 bases and J 7 bases; bases outside gene matches: 5. The CDR3 consists of 14 residues. CDR3 region: CASSLAAGGNEQFF. The CDR3 DNA reads TGTGCCAGCAGCCTCGCAGCGGGAGGGAATGAGCAGTTCTTC.

The chain has TRBV10-1 and TRBJ2-3; TRBD2 matches at 7 bases. In germline, CDR1 is WNHNN, CDR2 SYGVQD (reference sequence). The CDR3 loop spans 18 amino acids. With V trimmed by 0 bases and J by 5 bases, 14 bases remained unmatched. The DNA of the CDR3 is TGCGCCAGCAGTGAGTCGAGAACACGCGGGAGTCGAGGAGATACGCAGTATTTT. Translation gives CASSESRTRGSRGDTQYF.

The chain carries TRBV5-1 and TRBJ2-5, with 10 bases aligning to TRBD1. Germline-derived CDR1 and CDR2 are SGHRS and YFSETQ. With 4 bases clipped from V and 4 bases from J, the junction kept 4 bases outside the gene matches. This CDR3 has 14 residues. The CDR3 reads CASSHDRGRETQYF. DNA for the CDR3: TGCGCCAGCAGCCATGACAGGGGGCGAGAGACCCAGTACTTC.

The chain employs TRBV7-2 and TRBJ1-1; 9 nucleotides match TRBD1. The J segment lost 4 bases and the V segment lost 5 bases, leaving 8 bases of the junction unmatched. There are 15 residues in the CDR3. Germline CDR1 and CDR2: SGHTA and FQGNSA. As DNA, the CDR3 is TGTGCCAGCAGCACAAGACAGGGGGGAGGCACTGAAGCTTTCTTT. It is translated as CASSTRQGGGTEAFF.

DNA of the CDR3: TGTGCCTGGGGGCCAAGCAATCAGCCCCAGCATTTT. This gives the protein CAWGPSNQPQHF. V is TRBV30 and J is TRBJ1-5; D not resolved. The CDR3 totals 12 residues. Trimming stripped 5 bases from V and 1 base from J, with 6 bases between. Germline V lookup: CDR1 GTSNPN, CDR2 SVGIG (reference sequence). Full variable domain (missing parts from reference TRBV30 and TRBJ1-5): SQTIHQWPATLVQPVGSPLSLECTVEGTSNPNLYWYRQAAGRGLQLLFYSVGIGQISSEVPQNLSASRPQDRQFILSSKKLLLSDSGFYLCAWGPSNQPQHFGDGTRLSIL.

The rearrangement links TRBV7-3 to TRBJ1-1; D gene unclear. The germline V and J ends were trimmed by 0 bases and 2 bases, with 4 bases remaining between them. Germline V CDR1 and CDR2: SGHTA, FQGTGA. The CDR3 has 13 residues. The CDR3 loop reads CASSLTTNTEAFF. CDR3 bases: TGTGCCAGCAGCTTAACGACAAACACTGAAGCTTTCTTT.

V gene TRBV11-3 combines with J gene TRBJ2-1; 12 positions match TRBD2. Germline assignment: CDR1 SGHNT and CDR2 YENEEA. Losses at the gene ends were 5 bases for V and 7 bases for J; bases not matched to a gene: 6. CDR3 length: 15 residues. Here the CDR3 reads CASSPRLAGVNEQFF. The CDR3, as DNA: TGTGCCAGCAGCCCCAGACTAGCGGGAGTAAATGAGCAGTTCTTC.

This clone came up a few times. V and J are TRBV7-3 and TRBJ1-2; possible D gene TRBD1, 6 bases. V dropped 2 bases and J dropped 2 bases, with 6 bases sitting between them. The CDR3 is 13 residues long. Germline V gene sequence: CDR1 SGHTA, CDR2 FQGTGA. The chain's CDR3 is CASSLGGNYGYTF. For the CDR3, the DNA is TGTGCCAGCAGCTTAGGGGGCAACTATGGCTACACCTTC. The full variable domain, its missing parts supplied by reference TRBV7-3 and TRBJ1-2, is GAGVSQTPSNKVTEKGKYVELRCDPISGHTALYWYRQSLGQGPEFLIYFQGTGAADDSGLPNDRFFAVRPEGSVSTLKIQRTERGDSAVYLCASSLGGNYGYTFGSGTRLTVV.

This rearrangement joins TRBV5-8 to TRBJ2-6; tentative D call: TRBD2 (6 bases). The CDR3 contains 18 residues. V lost 3 bases to trimming and J lost 0 bases, with 16 bases between them. The V gene's germline CDR1 is SGHTS and CDR2 YDEGEE. The CDR3 DNA sequence: TGTGCCAGCAGCTCCGATTCGGGGGTCCCCTCTGGGGCCAACGTCCTGACTTTC. Its translation: CASSSDSGVPSGANVLTF.

The chain carries TRBV7-9 and TRBJ1-6, with unresolved D. Germline loops: CDR1 SEHNR, CDR2 FQNEAQ (reference sequence). This CDR3 is 13 amino acids long. V was pared by 8 bases and J by 7 bases, with 12 bases between. The CDR3 loop is CASFGGSNSPLHF. The DNA for the CDR3 is TGTGCCAGCTTTGGAGGTTCGAATTCACCCCTCCACTTT.

The genes are TRBV7-9 and TRBJ1-2; TRBD1 matches 7 bases. Germline CDR1 is SEHNR and CDR2 is FQNEAQ (reference sequence). This CDR3 has 14 amino acids. The junction had 12 bases not matched to a gene; V was cut back by 5 bases and J by 9 bases. The CDR3 here is CASSPRTGALSYTF. The DNA of the CDR3 is TGTGCCAGCAGCCCCCGGACAGGCGCTCTCAGCTACACCTTC.

The chain links TRBV4-3 to TRBJ1-4; 8 nucleotides align to TRBD1. The CDR3 loop spans 17 amino acids. J lost 7 bases, V lost 8 bases, and 18 bases had no gene match. The germline CDR1 and CDR2 sequences are LGHNA and YSLEER. The CDR3 reads CASPPWLASRGLEKLFF. The CDR3, as DNA: TGCGCCAGCCCGCCCTGGCTTGCTTCCAGGGGGCTTGAAAAACTGTTTTTT.

The rearrangement joins TRBV5-6 to TRBJ1-2, with 9 bases lining up with TRBD1. Germline loops: CDR1 SGHDT, CDR2 YYEEEE. Trimming at V came to 4 bases and at J to 7 bases, leaving 8 bases not matched to a gene. This CDR3 is built from 14 residues. The CDR3 is CASSPPRTGAGYTF. CDR3 DNA sequence: TGTGCCAGCAGCCCACCCCGGACAGGGGCTGGCTACACCTTC.

As DNA, the CDR3 is TGTGCCAGCAGTCTACCCCAGGGGAGATGGGGCGAGCAGTACTTC. Its protein product is CASSLPQGRWGEQYF. The V call is TRBV28, the J call TRBJ2-7; tentative D call: TRBD1 (6 bases). Germline V CDR1 and CDR2: MDHEN, SYDVKM. This CDR3 is 15 amino acids long. Trimming shortened V by 5 bases and J by 6 bases, and 20 bases separated the two germline ends.

This clone has just a few counts. This chain uses TRBV5-4 with TRBJ2-7, with a possible D match to TRBD2 (7 bases). This CDR3 region has 13 residues. V gave up 0 bases and J gave up 9 bases, with 13 bases separating them. Looked up from germline, CDR1 is SGHNT and CDR2 is YYREEE (reference sequence). Here the CDR3 DNA reads TGTGCCAGCAGCTTGGATGGGGGCGGGGGGCAGTACTTC. Its translation: CASSLDGGGGQYF.

The chain carries TRBV6-1 and TRBJ1-1; D may be TRBD1 (5 bases). The germline CDR1 and CDR2 sequences are MNHNS and SASEGT. V lost 10 bases and J 5 bases, leaving 23 bases between the germline ends. This CDR3 has 15 residues. For the CDR3, the DNA is TGTGCCACCACCGAAGTTGGTAGGGGAAAGACTGAAGCTTTCTTT. It specifies CATTEVGRGKTEAFF.

The genes are TRBV7-2 and TRBJ1-6, with a tentative D call TRBD1 (5 bases). Germline V CDR1 and CDR2: SGHTA, FQGNSA. V was shortened by 2 bases and J by 8 bases, with 13 bases between the two germline ends. CDR3 length: 15 amino acids. CDR3 nucleotides: TGTGCCAGCAGCTTAAAGTACAGGTCGGATTCACCCCTCCACTTT. Translated: CASSLKYRSDSPLHF.

This sequence joins TRBV6-5 and TRBJ1-5; TRBD1 is a possible D gene (5 bases). Germline V lookup: CDR1 MNHEY, CDR2 SVGAGI. Trimming took off 10 bases at V and 5 bases at J, with 6 bases between the two ends. This CDR3 has 10 residues. The CDR3 sequence is CAIGDQPQHF. CDR3 nucleotides: TGTGCCATAGGGGATCAGCCCCAGCATTTT.

V is TRBV15 and J is TRBJ2-5, with 9 positions matching TRBD1. CDR3 length: 14 amino acids. Trimming cost V 4 bases and J 2 bases; bases outside gene matches: 2. Germline V gene lookup returns CDR1 LNHNV and CDR2 YYDKDF (reference sequence). CDR3 region: CATSKDRGQETQYF. CDR3 sequence (DNA): TGTGCCACCAGCAAGGACAGGGGACAAGAGACCCAGTACTTC.

The chain links TRBV7-3 to TRBJ2-3, with 9 bases aligning to TRBD2. With 3 bases clipped from V and 2 bases from J, the junction kept 6 bases outside the gene matches. The CDR3 consists of 16 residues. Per the germline V gene, CDR1 is SGHTA and CDR2 is FQGTGA. The CDR3 DNA is TGTGCCAGCAGCTTCCCCCTAGCGGGGCACACAGATACGCAGTATTTT. This sequence encodes CASSFPLAGHTDTQYF.

The genes are TRBV27 and TRBJ2-7; TRBD2 agrees at 8 bases. In germline, CDR1 is MNHEY, CDR2 SMNVEV (reference sequence). The V gene end was trimmed by 6 bases and the J gene end by 1 base; junction bases not matched to a gene: 5. The length of the CDR3 is 14 residues. The CDR3 here is CASSLSGSSYEQYF. CDR3 sequence (DNA): TGTGCCAGCAGCCTCAGCGGGAGTTCCTACGAGCAGTACTTC.